The entry below gives a single TCR beta chain sequence along with its context. TCRdb ran MiXCR on the 5' RACE reads and lists one entry per CDR3 protein. The data hold over 40,000 distinct CDR3 sequences, with around 30% observed a single time. Germline CDR1 and CDR2: SGHRS and YFSETQ. V lost 1 base, J lost 3 bases, and 9 bases stayed unmatched. The CDR3 consists of 16 residues. What was sequenced was tumor-infiltrating memory CD4+ T cells sorted from the breast tumor. Noted subset: memory CD4+ T cells, CD4+CD45RO+CD25-. The clonotype was recovered from a female donor with breast cancer. This chain joins TRBV5-1 and TRBJ1-1; 7 bases are a match to TRBD1. The CDR3 DNA is TGCGCCAGCAGCTTGAAAGGGGGCTCGTGGGACACTGAAGCTTTCTTT. Its protein is CASSLKGGSWDTEAFF.